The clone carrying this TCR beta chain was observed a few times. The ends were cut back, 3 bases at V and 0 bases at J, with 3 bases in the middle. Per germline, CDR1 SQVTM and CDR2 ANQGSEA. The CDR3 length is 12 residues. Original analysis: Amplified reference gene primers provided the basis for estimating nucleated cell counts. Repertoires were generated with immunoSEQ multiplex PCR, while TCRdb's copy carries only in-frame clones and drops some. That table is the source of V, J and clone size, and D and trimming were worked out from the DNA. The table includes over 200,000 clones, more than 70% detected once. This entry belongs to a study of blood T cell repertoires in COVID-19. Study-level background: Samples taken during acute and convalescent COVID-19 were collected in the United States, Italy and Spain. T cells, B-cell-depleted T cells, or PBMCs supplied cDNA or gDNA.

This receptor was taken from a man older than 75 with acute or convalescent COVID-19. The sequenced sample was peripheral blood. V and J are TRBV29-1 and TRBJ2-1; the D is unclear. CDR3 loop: CSVDYSYNEQFF. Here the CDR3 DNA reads TGCAGCGTTGACTACTCCTACAATGAGCAGTTCTTC.